The 6 T cell receptor beta chains below come from one sample, sequenced in a study of radiation and T cells in renal cell carcinoma. Sample time point: baseline pretreatment blood. The treatment was: 15 Gy SBRT to primary tumor, nephrectomy 4 weeks later. Using immunoSEQ multiplex PCR, the repertoire was profiled, and TCRdb retains in-frame clones only, with some absent. The table shows 130,000 or so clones, with nearly 90% occurring only once. Sequenced here: blood, sampled from a patient whose treatment included radiotherapy and nephrectomy. The receptors originated from a woman in her forties or fifties with renal cell carcinoma.

This rearrangement joins TRBV10-1 to TRBJ2-7, with D perhaps assigned TRBD1 or TRBD2 (5 bases each). V lost 0 bases and J 8 bases, leaving 11 bases between the germline ends. Germline V CDR1 and CDR2: WNHNN, SYGVQD (reference sequence). The CDR3 runs 13 residues. CDR3 nucleotides: TGCGCCAGCAGTGAGTCGAGGGACGCGAAGCAGTACTTC. This translates into CASSESRDAKQYF.

V usage is TRBV7-8 and J usage is TRBJ2-1; 11 positions agree with TRBD2. Unmatched junction bases numbered 3, after V lost 0 bases and J lost 2 bases. The germline V gene has CDR1 SGHVS and CDR2 FQNEAQ. This CDR3 contains 17 residues. The CDR3 DNA reads as TGTGCCAGCAGCTTAGCATCTAGCGGGGGGACCTACAATGAGCAGTTCTTC. This codes for CASSLASSGGTYNEQFF.

The V gene is TRBV5-8, the J gene TRBJ2-5; D remains ambiguous. CDR1 and CDR2 from the germline V gene are SGHTS and YDEGEE. V gave up 2 bases and J gave up 0 bases, with 8 bases separating them. This CDR3 comprises 14 residues. CDR3 coding DNA: TGTGCCAGCAGCTTTTATCAGTACCAAGAGACCCAGTACTTC. Residues: CASSFYQYQETQYF.

This chain links TRBV6-6 with TRBJ1-2, with TRBD1 as a possible D gene (6 bases). The V end was cut by 2 bases, the J end by 8 bases, with 18 bases between. Germline V gives CDR1 MNHNY, CDR2 SVGAGI (reference sequence). The CDR3 loop spans 15 amino acids. The CDR3 DNA reads as TGTGCCAGCAGTTACGGGGCAGGGGCGGCCGGGGGCTACACCTTC. Translated, it gives CASSYGAGAAGGYTF.

The chain couples TRBV30 to TRBJ1-2, with D tentatively TRBD1 (5 bases). The CDR3 totals 12 residues. The V end was cut by 1 base, the J end by 10 bases, with 13 bases between. Germline CDR1 is GTSNPN and CDR2 is SVGIG (reference sequence). CDR3 sequence: CAWSGGRLSYTF. The DNA for the CDR3 is TGTGCCTGGAGTGGGGGGAGGCTTTCCTACACCTTC.

The chain uses TRBV5-1 and TRBJ2-1; TRBD2 matches 11 bases. CDR3 length: 16 amino acids. Per the germline V gene, CDR1 is SGHRS and CDR2 is YFSETQ. J lost 6 bases, V lost 7 bases, and 12 bases had no gene match. The chain's CDR3 is CASRSLAGGVSNEQFF. For the CDR3, the DNA is TGCGCCAGCCGATCTCTAGCGGGGGGCGTAAGCAATGAGCAGTTCTTC.